The 28 T cell receptor beta chains below were found in one sample sequenced in a study of identical twins. TCRdb used MiXCR to reprocess the 5' RACE reads, holding one entry per CDR3 protein. In the table there are under 250,000 distinct CDR3 sequences, approximately 11% of which are singletons. These same records also appear under a second study, on yellow fever vaccine responses in identical twins.

Material for sequencing was memory (CD45RO+) T cells sorted from blood. The source of these receptors is a woman aged 18-29 years in good health.

This sequence joins TRBV24-1 and TRBJ2-7; TRBD1 agrees at 9 bases. J gave up 2 bases and V 4 bases, and 5 bases lay outside the gene matches. This CDR3 spans 15 amino acids. Germline V lookup: CDR1 KGHDR, CDR2 SFDVKD. The CDR3 region is CATSDPGTGTYEQYF. The DNA of the CDR3 is TGTGCCACCAGTGACCCCGGGACAGGGACCTACGAGCAGTACTTC.

The chain uses TRBV25-1 and TRBJ2-1; 8 bases are shared with TRBD1. Per germline, CDR1 MGHDK and CDR2 SYGVNS. This CDR3 has 16 residues. J lost 5 bases, V lost 4 bases, and 10 bases had no gene match. The CDR3 loop reads CASSGRDRLGDNEQFF. The CDR3 DNA is TGTGCCAGCAGTGGGAGGGACAGGCTGGGAGACAATGAGCAGTTCTTC.

The CDR3 loop is CSATSGRGDTQYF. The CDR3 DNA is TGCAGTGCTACCAGCGGGAGAGGAGATACGCAGTATTTT. The chain has TRBV20-1 and TRBJ2-3; TRBD2 matches at 8 bases. Germline V lookup: CDR1 DFQATT, CDR2 SNEGSKA (reference sequence). The J segment lost 5 bases and the V segment lost 4 bases, leaving 5 bases of the junction unmatched. CDR3 length equals 13 residues.

The gene calls are TRBV5-1 and TRBJ2-1; 9 nucleotides match TRBD2. Germline loops: CDR1 SGHRS, CDR2 YFSETQ. With V trimmed by 3 bases and J by 7 bases, 8 bases remained unmatched. The CDR3 has 15 residues. The CDR3 sequence: CASSSLAGSRNEQFF. In nucleotides, the CDR3 is TGCGCCAGCAGCTCGCTAGCGGGATCGCGTAATGAGCAGTTCTTC. The whole variable domain, remainder taken from reference TRBV5-1 and TRBJ2-1, is KAGVTQTPRYLIKTRGQQVTLSCSPISGHRSVSWYQQTPGQGLQFLFEYFSETQRNKGNFPGRFSGRQFSNSRSEMNVSTLELGDSALYLCASSSLAGSRNEQFFGPGTRLTVL.

This clonotype was recorded at least ten times. The chain uses TRBV5-5 and TRBJ1-2; 8 bases agree with TRBD1. This CDR3 is built from 14 residues. V lost 3 bases and J lost 4; bases outside the gene matches: 5. Germline values: CDR1 SGHKS, CDR2 YYEKEE (reference sequence). CDR3 coding DNA: TGTGCCAGCAGCTCGGGACAGGTGGGCTATGGCTACACCTTC. It codes for CASSSGQVGYGYTF.

This clonotype was recorded a few times. The chain combines TRBV5-5 with TRBJ2-7; D unclear. CDR3 length: 16 residues. Germline V gene data show CDR1 as SGHKS and CDR2 as YYEKEE (reference sequence). V gave up 4 bases and J gave up 5 bases, with 22 bases separating them. The CDR3 spells CASSHLNLGFQDEQYF. The CDR3 DNA is TGTGCCAGCAGCCACCTCAATTTGGGGTTTCAAGACGAGCAGTACTTC.

This clonotype was detected ten times or more. This CDR3 is CASSAPAQFSSTDTQYF. The CDR3 DNA reads as TGTGCCAGCAGCGCCCCGGCCCAGTTTTCCAGCACAGATACGCAGTATTTT. The chain uses TRBV9 and TRBJ2-3; no clear D. There are 17 residues in the CDR3. V lost 3 bases, J lost 0 bases, and 17 bases lay in between. The germline V gene encodes CDR1 SGDLS and CDR2 YYNGEE.

This clonotype has only a few counts. V and J are TRBV27 and TRBJ2-1; 8 bases agree with TRBD1. The germline CDR1 and CDR2 sequences are MNHEY and SMNVEV (reference sequence). V trimming: 5 bases; J trimming: 8 bases; junction bases outside the gene matches: 11. The CDR3 runs to 15 residues. Here the CDR3 reads CASSPWTGRGHEQFF. DNA of the CDR3: TGTGCCAGCAGTCCCTGGACAGGGAGAGGGCATGAGCAGTTCTTC.

This clonotype occurred a few times. The CDR3, as DNA: TGTGCCAGCAGCTCATCGGGGTTCTACGAGCAGTACTTC. Translated: CASSSSGFYEQYF. V usage is TRBV7-9 and J usage is TRBJ2-7; TRBD2 is a possible D gene (5 bases). Germline assignment: CDR1 SEHNR and CDR2 FQNEAQ (reference sequence). CDR3 size: 13 residues. The germline V and J ends were trimmed by 4 bases and 3 bases, with 10 bases remaining between them.

This clonotype was detected many times. CDR3 in amino acids: CASSAGTVPYEQYF. Written as DNA, the CDR3 is TGTGCCAGCAGCGCTGGGACAGTCCCCTACGAGCAGTACTTC. The gene calls are TRBV7-2 and TRBJ2-7; TRBD1 matches at 7 bases. The V segment lost 5 bases and the J segment 2 bases; nucleotides outside the gene matches: 6. Germline values: CDR1 SGHTA, CDR2 FQGNSA. The CDR3 has 14 residues.

Of note for this clonotype: One end of the junction is discordant with germline, which a read error may explain. This sequence joins TRBV6-1 and TRBJ2-6; TRBD2 matches at 12 bases. The CDR3 consists of 17 residues. Germline assignment: CDR1 MNHNS and CDR2 SASEGT. CDR3 nucleotides: TGTGCCAGCGGCGGACTAGCGGGGCTCTCTGGGGCCAACGTCCCGACTTTC. This encodes CASGGLAGLSGANVPTF.

This clonotype occurred a few times. The chain has TRBV6-1 and TRBJ1-6; D perhaps matches TRBD1 (5 bases). The V end lost 3 bases, the J end lost 6 bases, and 9 bases lay between the germline ends. CDR1 and CDR2 from the germline V gene are MNHNS and SASEGT. CDR3 length: 14 amino acids. The CDR3: CASSEGRINSPLHF. DNA of the CDR3: TGTGCCAGCAGTGAGGGACGGATTAATTCACCCCTCCACTTT.

This rearrangement joins TRBV4-3 to TRBJ2-3; 7 bases line up with TRBD2. The CDR3 spans 16 residues. The V gene's germline CDR1 is LGHNA and CDR2 YSLEER. The V segment lost 1 base and the J segment 4 bases; nucleotides outside the gene matches: 8. The CDR3 reads CASSQGGAGVADTQYF. In DNA, the CDR3 is TGCGCCAGCAGCCAAGGTGGGGCGGGAGTAGCAGATACGCAGTATTTT.

This clonotype was seen many times. The V call is TRBV4-3, the J call TRBJ2-7, with 7 bases identical to TRBD1. Trimming cost V 4 bases and J 5 bases; bases outside gene matches: 8. The length of the CDR3 is 14 residues. Germline V gene data show CDR1 as LGHNA and CDR2 as YSLEER. The CDR3 DNA is TGCGCCAGCAGCCTCCGACAGGGCCCCCACGAGCAGTACTTC. Translated, it gives CASSLRQGPHEQYF.

This clonotype was observed a handful of times. J is TRBJ2-3 and V is TRBV6-1, with TRBD2 matching over 8 bases. V lost 6 bases and J lost 0; bases outside the gene matches: 8. The CDR3 is 16 amino acids. Germline CDR1 and CDR2: MNHNS and SASEGT. In DNA form, the CDR3 reads TGTGCCAGCAGCAAAACTAGCGGCGCTAGCACAGATACGCAGTATTTT. It codes for CASSKTSGASTDTQYF.

The chain carries TRBV7-2 and TRBJ2-5; 9 bases match TRBD1. In germline, CDR1 is SGHTA, CDR2 FQGNSA. The CDR3 is 15 residues long. V lost 3 bases to trimming and J lost 4 bases; unmatched junction nucleotides: 6. This CDR3 is CASSFPTGGGETQYF. CDR3 in DNA: TGTGCCAGCAGCTTCCCCACAGGGGGCGGAGAGACCCAGTACTTC.

This clonotype was counted only a few times. This chain links TRBV12-5 with TRBJ2-1, with TRBD1 matching over 7 bases. CDR1 is LGHNT, CDR2 FRNRAP, per germline. The CDR3 sequence is 15 residues long. V shed 5 bases and J 6 bases; nucleotides not matched to a gene: 10. The CDR3, as DNA: TGTGCTAGTGGTAGAACAGGGGTCAGGTCCAATGAGCAGTTCTTC. It codes for CASGRTGVRSNEQFF.

The chain has TRBV4-1 and TRBJ2-1, with 8 bases that match TRBD1. The CDR3 is 17 residues long. From germline, CDR1 is MGHRA and CDR2 YSYEKL. The J segment lost 0 bases and the V segment lost 3 bases, leaving 7 bases of the junction unmatched. In DNA, the CDR3 is TGCGCCAGCAGCCACGAGAAAGACAGGGGCTCCTACAATGAGCAGTTCTTC. Translating gives CASSHEKDRGSYNEQFF.

The chain couples TRBV20-1 to TRBJ2-3; D call uncertain. Trimming stripped 3 bases from V and 2 bases from J, with 15 bases between. CDR3 length equals 15 residues. Germline CDR1 DFQATT, CDR2 SNEGSKA (reference sequence). CDR3 sequence: CSARKLAINTDTQYF. Written as DNA, the CDR3 is TGCAGTGCTAGGAAGCTCGCAATAAACACAGATACGCAGTATTTT.

This clonotype occurred many times. The chain combines TRBV7-9 with TRBJ2-5; 8 bases fit TRBD1. The germline gives CDR1 SEHNR, CDR2 FQNEAQ (reference sequence). This CDR3 is 16 amino acids long. Trimming at V came to 5 bases and at J to 3 bases, leaving 11 bases not matched to a gene. The CDR3 DNA is TGTGCCAGCAGCGACAGGAGCGGACAGGGCAAAGAGACCCAGTACTTC. It encodes CASSDRSGQGKETQYF.

The rearrangement uses TRBV5-6 and TRBJ2-2; D is perhaps TRBD2 (6 bases). Trimming stripped 4 bases from V and 0 bases from J, with 13 bases between. This CDR3 has 16 residues. The germline V gene has CDR1 SGHDT and CDR2 YYEEEE. The CDR3 nucleotides are TGTGCCAGCAGCCCGACCGGGACTTCGAACACCGGGGAGCTGTTTTTT. This codes for CASSPTGTSNTGELFF.

V and J are TRBV6-1 and TRBJ1-3; 10 positions match TRBD1. The ends lost 7 bases at V and 2 bases at J; junction bases unmatched: 5. The germline V gene has CDR1 MNHNS and CDR2 SASEGT. The CDR3 sequence is 15 residues long. The CDR3 sequence is CASKKGQGTGNTIYF. The CDR3 DNA sequence: TGTGCCAGCAAAAAGGGACAGGGGACTGGAAACACCATATATTTT.

V and J are TRBV24-1 and TRBJ2-3, with 7 bases that match TRBD1. CDR3 size: 17 residues. V was clipped by 5 bases and J by 0 bases; unmatched bases: 10. The germline gives CDR1 KGHDR, CDR2 SFDVKD. This CDR3 reads CATSGDRASFSTDTQYF. For the CDR3, the DNA is TGTGCCACCAGTGGTGACAGGGCCTCCTTTAGCACAGATACGCAGTATTTT.

The gene calls are TRBV7-2 and TRBJ2-4; D uncertain. The CDR3 runs 17 residues. Germline V gene lookup returns CDR1 SGHTA and CDR2 FQGNSA. Trimming shortened V by 5 bases and J by 2 bases, and 19 bases separated the two germline ends. The CDR3 DNA reads TGTGCCAGCAGCCCCACAGCCGGCTCTTTCACCAAAAACATTCAGTACTTC. This gives the protein CASSPTAGSFTKNIQYF.

The chain couples TRBV6-5 to TRBJ2-4, with 15 bases lining up with TRBD2. Looked up from germline, CDR1 is MNHEY and CDR2 is SVGAGI. This CDR3 spans 19 amino acids. V trimming: 1 base; J trimming: 7 bases; junction bases outside the gene matches: 11. The CDR3 loop is CASSYLGLAGGIEGNIQYF. CDR3 DNA: TGTGCCAGCAGTTACTTGGGACTAGCGGGAGGAATTGAGGGGAACATTCAGTACTTC.

This clonotype was observed a few times. The chain joins TRBV29-1 to TRBJ2-2; TRBD1 agrees at 8 bases. V dropped 4 bases and J dropped 4; count of bases not matched to a gene: 8. Germline V gene data show CDR1 as SQVTM and CDR2 as ANQGSEA. This CDR3 has 15 amino acids. The CDR3 region has the DNA TGCAGCGTTGTGCAGGGGGCGCGGAGCACCGGGGAGCTGTTTTTT. This translates into CSVVQGARSTGELFF.

The V gene is TRBV2, the J gene TRBJ2-3, with 8 bases that match TRBD1. Losses at the gene ends were 6 bases for V and 0 bases for J; bases not matched to a gene: 11. Germline V gene data show CDR1 as SNHLY and CDR2 as FYNNEI. The CDR3 has 17 amino acids. The CDR3 DNA sequence: TGTGCCAGCAGCGGCGCCAGGACAGGGCGAAGCACAGATACGCAGTATTTT. Its translation: CASSGARTGRSTDTQYF.

In its sample, this clonotype was seen a few times. J is TRBJ2-7 and V is TRBV4-3; perhaps TRBD2 as D (5 bases). This CDR3 spans 12 amino acids. With 1 base removed from V and 9 bases from J, the gap between germline ends came to 10 bases. Germline values: CDR1 LGHNA, CDR2 YSLEER. CDR3 protein: CASSQAGMGQYF. The CDR3 bases are TGCGCCAGCAGCCAAGCGGGGATGGGGCAGTACTTC.